This TCR beta chain comes out of a study of cytomegalovirus exposure and HLA in healthy donors (dated 2017 in TCRdb). Regarding the study in general: According to a later analysis, the approximately 130 validation repertoires were produced on the same platform as the 666 repertoires of the first cohort. The study was designed to test whether signatures of past pathogen exposure could be identified by cataloging public T cell receptors. A separate validation cohort of roughly 130 different subjects was used in addition to the 666-subject first cohort. To predict cytomegalovirus infection status, the study combined high-throughput TCR immunosequencing, statistical association of individual TCRs with disease status, and machine learning.

V loses 0 bases at its end and J loses 4 bases; junction bases beyond the gene matches: 10. For CDR1 and CDR2, the germline V gene lists SGHRS and YFSETQ. The CDR3 contains 18 residues, cysteine and phenylalanine counted. Of the read, only the CDR3 DNA is kept; its 54 bases are in frame from base 1. Library construction relied on the immunoSEQ multiplex PCR assay. In the paper's pipeline: A statistical classification framework was built to diagnose cytomegalovirus status from the catalog of TCR beta chain sequences. TCRdb took this table from immuneACCESS and kept in-frame rearrangements with V and J called. Such tables lack part of the clones; where checked against another copy, unresolved V genes explain under half of the gap, and the rest is unexplained. V, J and clone size derive from that table, while D and trimming were established from the DNA sequence. Within this sample are about 140,000 clones, with approximately 84% of them counted one time only. The ten largest clones add up to about 1.5% of the sample.

The donors belonged to the validation cohort of around 110 subjects, which was separate from the roughly 670-subject first cohort. Findings and caveats that apply to the study as a whole: Of the cluster scores, approximately 95% were above 0 in a later analysis, which found that TCRs clustered in the first cohort also tended to co-occur in the approximately 120 validation repertoires. A later analysis had no HLA typing for the validation cohort, so co-occurrence there was scored across all 130 or so repertoires. Across donors, most TCR sequences were observed very rarely, whereas some public TCRs were present in many individuals. A few of the identified cytomegalovirus-associated TCR beta chains were confirmed in vitro to be specific for cytomegalovirus antigens. The authors suggested that the approach could potentially be generalized to other disease states and immunological phenotypes. The study listed 150 to 200 TCR beta chains as associated with cytomegalovirus. The classifier was reported to diagnose cytomegalovirus status with high specificity and sensitivity in both the original cohort and the validation cohort.

Notes on this clone: What this receptor recognizes is not known. Qualities for individual bases were not recorded, and no much larger clone is one base off.

The source is a woman aged 25 to 39 in good health and CMV-seronegative. Sample: PBMCs. The chain is encoded by TRBV5-1 joined to TRBJ2-1, and TRBD2 matches 10 of the central bases. This receptor carries the CDR3 CASSLAAGLAVAYNEQFF. The bases read TGCGCCAGCAGCTTGGCCGCTGGACTAGCGGTCGCTTACAATGAGCAGTTCTTC.